This T cell receptor beta chain comes out of a study of cytomegalovirus exposure and HLA in healthy donors. About the research overall: In a previous analysis, 110 million or so unique TCR beta sequences were found from some 200 million T cells.

With regard to this clone: Its antigen is not known.

Study-level findings and limits: Some V segments (TRBV6-2 and TRBV6-3 among them) were excluded as indistinguishable. A classifier reportedly called cytomegalovirus status with high sensitivity and specificity.

The PCR ran on 60 Vbeta and 13 Jbeta primers. Sequencing used immunoSEQ multiplex PCR; TCRdb keeps in-frame clones, though not all of them. The sample consists of 65,000 to 90,000 clones, under 80% of them appearing once. V was clipped by 7 bases and J by 0 bases; unmatched bases: 8. Germline CDR1 is ENHRY and CDR2 is SYGVKD. This CDR3 is built from 15 residues. This chain uses TRBV10-3 with TRBJ2-7; 8 bases map to TRBD1. Material for sequencing was PBMCs. The source of this sequence is a man aged 60 to 69 in good health and CMV-seronegative. In DNA form, the CDR3 reads TGTGCCATCAATCCGGGACAGGTGGGCTCCTACGAGCAGTACTTC. It encodes CAINPGQVGSYEQYF.